These 27 T cell receptor beta chains share one sample of origin, sequenced in a study of cytomegalovirus exposure and HLA in healthy donors. Profiling relied on immunoSEQ multiplex PCR, and the TCRdb table lists in-frame clones only, not all of them. This table holds roughly 57,000 clones, around 93% found once. The sequenced material came from PBMCs. These receptors were taken from a woman between 18 and 29 years old in good health and CMV-seropositive.

The chain links TRBV30 to TRBJ1-1; 7 bases fit TRBD1. CDR3 length equals 14 residues. J lost 3 bases, V lost 0 bases, and 4 bases had no gene match. From germline, CDR1 is GTSNPN and CDR2 SVGIG (reference sequence). CDR3: CAWSVSTGYTEAFF. The CDR3 DNA follows: TGTGCCTGGAGTGTTTCGACAGGGTACACTGAAGCTTTCTTT.

This chain uses TRBV19 with TRBJ1-1; 10 nucleotides line up with TRBD1. CDR1 is LNHDA, CDR2 SQIVND, per germline (reference sequence). With 2 bases clipped from V and 0 bases from J, the junction kept 9 bases outside the gene matches. The CDR3 has 18 amino acids. CDR3 sequence: CASSIPPGQGSLNTEAFF. DNA of the CDR3: TGTGCCAGTAGTATACCCCCGGGACAGGGGAGTTTGAACACTGAAGCTTTCTTT. Using reference TRBV19 and TRBJ1-1 for the parts outside the CDR3, the full variable domain is DGGITQSPKYLFRKEGQNVTLSCEQNLNHDAMYWYRQDPGQGLRLIYYSQIVNDFQKGDIAEGYSVSREKKESFPLTVTSAQKNPTAFYLCASSIPPGQGSLNTEAFFGQGTRLTVV.

The chain links TRBV6-1 to TRBJ1-5, with D tentatively TRBD1 (5 bases). Trimming left V 4 bases short and J 0 bases short, with 10 bases between. The CDR3 is 15 amino acids. Germline CDR1 reads MNHNS; CDR2 reads SASEGT. CDR3 DNA sequence: TGTGCCAGCAGTGGTACAGGCTATAGCAATCAGCCCCAGCATTTT. Its protein is CASSGTGYSNQPQHF.

V gene TRBV10-1 combines with J gene TRBJ2-2; 7 bases are a match to TRBD2. The V segment lost 6 bases and the J segment 4 bases; nucleotides outside the gene matches: 5. The CDR3 has 14 residues. Germline V gene lookup returns CDR1 WNHNN and CDR2 SYGVQD (reference sequence). The DNA of the CDR3 is TGCGCCAGCAGCCTCAGGGAGGGCACCGGGGAGCTGTTTTTT. It codes for CASSLREGTGELFF.

The V and J genes are TRBV7-9 and TRBJ1-2; tentative D call: TRBD1 (5 bases). Trimming cost V 4 bases and J 8 bases, with 17 bases left between them. CDR1 is SEHNR and CDR2 is FQNEAQ in the germline V gene (reference sequence). This CDR3 contains 14 residues. CDR3 in DNA: TGTGCCAGCAGCTCGACACTCGGGGGAGCAGGCTACACCTTC. Residues: CASSSTLGGAGYTF.

V gene TRBV18 combines with J gene TRBJ1-6; D not certain. CDR3 size: 15 residues. Germline V CDR1 and CDR2: KGHSH, LQKENI. V lost 4 bases and J lost 7, with 14 bases in between. The CDR3 here is CASSQQGSSNSPLHF. In DNA form, the CDR3 reads TGTGCCAGCTCACAACAAGGGAGTTCGAATTCACCCCTCCACTTT.

The CDR3 nucleotides are TGTGCCAGCAGTGCCTGGCCTGGGGGCGGCTACGAGCAGTACTTC. Translating gives CASSAWPGGGYEQYF. This sequence joins TRBV25-1 and TRBJ2-7; TRBD1 might be the D (6 bases). Germline lookup yields CDR1 MGHDK and CDR2 SYGVNS. CDR3 length: 15 amino acids. The V gene lost 4 bases and the J gene lost 3 bases, with 16 bases spanning the gap.

The genes are TRBV14 and TRBJ2-7; D is possibly TRBD2 (5 bases). V was shortened by 0 bases and J by 7 bases, with 16 bases between the two germline ends. In germline, CDR1 is SGHDN, CDR2 FVKESK. The CDR3 length is 15 residues. The CDR3: CASSQDLRATREQYF. Written as DNA, the CDR3 is TGTGCCAGCAGCCAAGATTTGAGGGCGACGAGGGAGCAGTACTTC.

The gene calls are TRBV5-8 and TRBJ2-7, with TRBD1 matching 7 bases. V shed 4 bases, J shed 3 bases, and the junction held 7 bases outside the gene matches. The CDR3 runs 14 residues. Germline loops: CDR1 SGHTS, CDR2 YDEGEE. CDR3 region: CASSEPTGVYEQYF. The CDR3 DNA follows: TGTGCCAGCAGCGAACCCACAGGGGTCTACGAGCAGTACTTC. Using reference TRBV5-8 and TRBJ2-7 for the parts outside the CDR3, the full variable domain is EAGVTQSPTHLIKTRGQQATLRCSPISGHTSVYWYQQALGLGLQFLLWYDEGEERNRGNFPPRFSGRQFPNYSSELNVNALELEDSALYLCASSEPTGVYEQYFGPGTRLTVT.

The chain joins TRBV5-1 to TRBJ1-6; a possible D gene is TRBD1 (6 bases). V lost 4 bases, J lost 9 bases, and 17 bases lay in between. CDR3 length equals 15 residues. Germline V lookup: CDR1 SGHRS, CDR2 YFSETQ. CDR3 bases: TGCGCCAGCAGCCCCGAACAGGGAGTGGCTTCACCCCTCCACTTT. Translated: CASSPEQGVASPLHF. The full variable domain, completed using reference TRBV5-1 and TRBJ1-6, is KAGVTQTPRYLIKTRGQQVTLSCSPISGHRSVSWYQQTPGQGLQFLFEYFSETQRNKGNFPGRFSGRQFSNSRSEMNVSTLELGDSALYLCASSPEQGVASPLHFGNGTRLTVT.

The chain has TRBV6-4 and TRBJ2-1; 14 bases are shared with TRBD2. Germline assignment: CDR1 MRHNA and CDR2 SNTAGT. The ends lost 2 bases at V and 6 bases at J; junction bases unmatched: 0. The CDR3 length is 15 residues. The CDR3 sequence: CASSDGLAGGNEQFF. CDR3 DNA sequence: TGTGCCAGCAGTGACGGACTAGCGGGGGGCAATGAGCAGTTCTTC.

The chain uses TRBV11-2 and TRBJ1-3; 10 bases agree with TRBD1. The CDR3 spans 19 residues. V lost 1 base and J lost 1; bases outside the gene matches: 10. CDR1 and CDR2 from the germline V gene are SGHAT and FQNNGV. CDR3 residues: CASSLGPGQGIVSGNTIYF. The CDR3 nucleotides read TGTGCCAGCAGCTTAGGTCCGGGACAGGGGATAGTTTCTGGAAACACCATATATTTT.

The chain couples TRBV4-1 to TRBJ1-6; D is uncertain. This CDR3 is built from 15 residues. Germline CDR1 and CDR2: MGHRA and YSYEKL. V was trimmed by 4 bases and J by 0 bases, leaving 7 bases between them. The DNA of the CDR3 is TGCGCCAGCAGCCCAAGGAGCTCCTATAATTCACCCCTCCACTTT. Its protein is CASSPRSSYNSPLHF.

The chain combines TRBV4-3 with TRBJ2-7, with TRBD1 as a possible D gene (5 bases). CDR1 is LGHNA and CDR2 is YSLEER in the germline V gene. V was clipped by 0 bases and J by 2 bases, with 11 bases between them. The CDR3 runs 15 residues. CDR3 loop: CASSQDHDSPYEQYF. In nucleotides, the CDR3 is TGCGCCAGCAGCCAAGATCATGACAGCCCCTACGAGCAGTACTTC.

This clone was seen only once. V is TRBV19 and J is TRBJ2-6; 9 nucleotides align to TRBD1. Germline V gene sequence: CDR1 LNHDA, CDR2 SQIVND (reference sequence). CDR3 size: 17 residues. V was clipped by 4 bases and J by 1 base; unmatched bases: 5. The chain's CDR3 is CASSRGQGESGANVLTF. CDR3 coding DNA: TGTGCCAGTAGTAGGGGACAGGGTGAGTCTGGGGCCAACGTCCTGACTTTC.

V gene TRBV7-2 combines with J gene TRBJ2-1, with 13 nucleotides matching TRBD2. The V gene end was trimmed by 5 bases and the J gene end by 9 bases; junction bases not matched to a gene: 13. There are 17 residues in the CDR3. CDR1 is SGHTA, CDR2 FQGNSA, per germline. CDR3 coding DNA: TGTGCCAGCAGCGAAACTAGCGGGGGGGCGGGGCATACTGAGCAGTTCTTC. Protein: CASSETSGGAGHTEQFF.

The chain couples TRBV6-1 to TRBJ2-6, with D tentatively TRBD1 (6 bases). The CDR3 sequence is 15 residues long. V was trimmed by 8 bases and J by 2 bases, leaving 13 bases between them. Germline V gene lookup returns CDR1 MNHNS and CDR2 SASEGT. The CDR3 is CASGQNEAGANVLTF. The CDR3 DNA sequence: TGTGCCAGCGGACAGAATGAGGCTGGGGCCAACGTCCTGACTTTC.

This clone was observed once. The genes are TRBV5-5 and TRBJ2-2; D ambiguous. Deletions cut 3 bases from V and 4 bases from J, with 16 bases between. The CDR3 is made up of 16 amino acids. CDR1 is SGHKS and CDR2 is YYEKEE in the germline V gene (reference sequence). The chain's CDR3 is CASSSLAGPSTGELFF. DNA of the CDR3: TGTGCCAGCAGCTCCCTTGCCGGTCCGAGCACCGGGGAGCTGTTTTTT. The entire variable domain, with the rest obtained from reference TRBV5-5 and TRBJ2-2, is as follows: DAGVTQSPTHLIKTRGQQVTLRCSPISGHKSVSWYQQVLGQGPQFIFQYYEKEERGRGNFPDRFSARQFPNYSSELNVNALLLGDSALYLCASSSLAGPSTGELFFGEGSRLTVL.

This chain links TRBV6-6 with TRBJ2-7; D remains ambiguous. Germline values: CDR1 MNHNY, CDR2 SVGAGI (reference sequence). This CDR3 is 14 amino acids long. Trimming left V 0 bases short and J 3 bases short, with 9 bases between. The CDR3 DNA is TGTGCCAGCAGTTACTCGGGCACACACTACGAGCAGTACTTC. This sequence encodes CASSYSGTHYEQYF.

The chain joins TRBV4-2 to TRBJ2-3; weak D call: TRBD2 (6 bases). Germline lookup yields CDR1 LGHNA and CDR2 YNFKEQ. Trimming took 0 bases from V and 8 from J, leaving 9 bases between them. The CDR3 is 13 amino acids. The CDR3 nucleotides are TGTGCCAGCAGCCAAGATTTCGGGGGTACGCAGTATTTT. It translates to CASSQDFGGTQYF.

This clone was detected only once. The rearrangement links TRBV11-3 to TRBJ2-1; D ambiguous. Trimming stripped 0 bases from V and 8 bases from J, with 11 bases between. Germline CDR1 reads SGHNT; CDR2 reads YENEEA. The CDR3 runs to 14 residues. CDR3 sequence reads: CASSLDMTSYEQFF. As DNA, the CDR3 is TGTGCCAGCAGCTTAGATATGACTTCTTATGAGCAGTTCTTC.

The chain combines TRBV6-4 with TRBJ2-3; TRBD1 aligns across 7 bases. CDR3 length: 15 amino acids. The V segment lost 3 bases and the J segment 0 bases; nucleotides outside the gene matches: 3. From germline, CDR1 is MRHNA and CDR2 SNTAGT. The CDR3: CASSEGQLSTDTQYF. The CDR3 DNA reads TGTGCCAGCAGTGAGGGACAGCTAAGCACAGATACGCAGTATTTT.

This clone occurred a few times. The V call is TRBV29-1, the J call TRBJ2-2, with TRBD1 identical over 8 bases. Trimming removed 7 bases from V and 3 bases from J; junction bases left unmatched: 7. The CDR3 is 14 amino acids. From germline, CDR1 is SQVTM and CDR2 ANQGSEA. CDR3 nucleotide sequence: TGCAGCGGTCGACAGGGGCAGGACACCGGGGAGCTGTTTTTT. This sequence encodes CSGRQGQDTGELFF.

This chain connects TRBV27 to TRBJ1-1; D is ambiguous. V lost 7 bases to trimming and J lost 0 bases, with 6 bases between them. The CDR3 has 12 amino acids. Germline CDR1 is MNHEY and CDR2 is SMNVEV (reference sequence). Written as DNA, the CDR3 is TGTGCCAGCACCGGGGTGAACACTGAAGCTTTCTTT. Protein: CASTGVNTEAFF.

The rearrangement uses TRBV4-2 and TRBJ2-4; the match to TRBD2 covers 8 bases. CDR1 LGHNA and CDR2 YNFKEQ come from the germline V gene. The CDR3 extends over 17 amino acids. J was trimmed by 3 bases and V by 0 bases; bases with no gene match: 7. CDR3 in amino acids: CASSQDTSGVGKNIQYF. DNA for the CDR3: TGTGCCAGCAGCCAAGATACTAGCGGAGTAGGCAAAAACATTCAGTACTTC.

The sample holds one count of this clone. This chain joins TRBV11-2 and TRBJ1-6, with 7 nucleotides matching TRBD1. J lost 7 bases, V lost 5 bases, and 8 bases had no gene match. Germline V gives CDR1 SGHAT, CDR2 FQNNGV. The CDR3 consists of 15 residues. CDR3 in DNA: TGTGCCAGCAGCCTCTCGGACAGGAGGAATTCACCCCTCCACTTT. This sequence encodes CASSLSDRRNSPLHF.

The chain uses TRBV4-3 and TRBJ2-1; perhaps TRBD2 as D (6 bases). The CDR3 is made up of 15 amino acids. Between the trimmed V and J ends, which lost 0 bases and 9 bases, there was a span of 15 bases. CDR1 and CDR2 (germline): LGHNA, YSLEER. The CDR3 here is CASSQDIGRGAEQFF. The DNA of the CDR3 is TGCGCCAGCAGCCAAGATATAGGGCGCGGGGCTGAGCAGTTCTTC.